Included here is one T cell receptor beta chain sequence, with context. Repertoires were generated with immunoSEQ multiplex PCR, while TCRdb's copy carries only in-frame clones and drops some. The sample has more than 85,000 clones, around four fifths seen once; the top ten hold about 13%. V shed 7 bases, J shed 4 bases, and the junction held 9 bases outside the gene matches. The CDR3 runs to 14 residues. Germline loops: CDR1 LNHDA, CDR2 SQIVND (reference sequence). The data are from a study of control samples from healthy donors and cancer patients. The chain combines TRBV19 with TRBJ1-1; 7 nucleotides match TRBD1. The source of this sequence is a woman aged 45-65 years in good health. The sample comprised blood. The CDR3 bases are TGTGCCAGTATCCAAAGACAGGGTGGCACTGAAGCTTTCTTT. Translation: CASIQRQGGTEAFF.